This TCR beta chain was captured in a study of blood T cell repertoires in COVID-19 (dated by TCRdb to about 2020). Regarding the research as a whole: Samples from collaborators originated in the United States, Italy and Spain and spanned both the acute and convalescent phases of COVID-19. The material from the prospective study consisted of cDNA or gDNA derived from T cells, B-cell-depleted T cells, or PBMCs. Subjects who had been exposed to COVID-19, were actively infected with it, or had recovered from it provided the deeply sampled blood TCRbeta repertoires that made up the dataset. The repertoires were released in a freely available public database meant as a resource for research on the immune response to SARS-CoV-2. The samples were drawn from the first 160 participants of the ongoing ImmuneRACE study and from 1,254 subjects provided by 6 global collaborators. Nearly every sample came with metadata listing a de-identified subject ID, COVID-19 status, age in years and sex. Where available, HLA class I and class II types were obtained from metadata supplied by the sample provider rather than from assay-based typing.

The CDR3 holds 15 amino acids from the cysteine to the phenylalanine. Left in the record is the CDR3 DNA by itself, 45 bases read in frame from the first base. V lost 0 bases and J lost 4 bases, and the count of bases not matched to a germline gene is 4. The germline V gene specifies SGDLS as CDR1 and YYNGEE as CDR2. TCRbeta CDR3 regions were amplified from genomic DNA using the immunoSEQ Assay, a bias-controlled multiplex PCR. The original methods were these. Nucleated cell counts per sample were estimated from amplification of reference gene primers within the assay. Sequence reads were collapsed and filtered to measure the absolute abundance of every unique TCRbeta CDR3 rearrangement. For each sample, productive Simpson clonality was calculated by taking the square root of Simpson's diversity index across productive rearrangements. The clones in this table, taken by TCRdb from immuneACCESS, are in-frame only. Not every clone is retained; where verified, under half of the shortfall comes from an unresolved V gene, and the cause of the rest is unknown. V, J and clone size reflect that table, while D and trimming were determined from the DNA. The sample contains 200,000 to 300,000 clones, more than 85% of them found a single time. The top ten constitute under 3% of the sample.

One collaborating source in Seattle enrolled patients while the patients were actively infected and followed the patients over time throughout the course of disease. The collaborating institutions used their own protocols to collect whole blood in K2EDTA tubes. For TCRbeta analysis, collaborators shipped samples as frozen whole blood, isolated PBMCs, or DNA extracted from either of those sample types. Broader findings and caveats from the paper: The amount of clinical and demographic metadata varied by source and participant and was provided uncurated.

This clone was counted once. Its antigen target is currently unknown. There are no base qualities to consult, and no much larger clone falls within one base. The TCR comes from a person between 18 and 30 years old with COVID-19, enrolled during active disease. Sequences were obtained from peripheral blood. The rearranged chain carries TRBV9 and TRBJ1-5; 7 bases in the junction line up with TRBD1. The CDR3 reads CASSVGGTANQPQHF. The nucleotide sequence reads TGTGCCAGCAGCGTAGGTGGGACAGCTAATCAGCCCCAGCATTTT.